Included here is one TCR beta chain sequence, with context. Generated by immunoSEQ multiplex PCR, the TCRdb table keeps only in-frame clones and is missing some. The table shows about 140,000 clones, with roughly 83% occurring only once. This specimen comes from a study of blood T cell repertoires in COVID-19. There are 14 residues in the CDR3. V lost 7 bases, J lost 7 bases, and 15 bases lay in between. The germline gives CDR1 SGHRS, CDR2 YFSETQ. Sequences were obtained from PBMCs or T cells enriched from blood (not recorded which). The chain employs TRBV5-1 and TRBJ1-6, with unresolved D. This TCR was recovered from a man aged 40-50 years with acute COVID-19. The CDR3 loop reads CASSSSIGNSPLHF. The CDR3, as DNA: TGCGCCAGCTCCTCGAGTATCGGGAATTCACCCCTCCACTTT.